This TCR beta chain came from a study of cytomegalovirus exposure and HLA in healthy donors. Use of 60 Vbeta and 13 Jbeta primers characterized the PCR. The assay was immunoSEQ multiplex PCR, and TCRdb's table has in-frame clones only and misses some. The sample consists of about 180,000 clones, 82% of them appearing once. This CDR3 spans 14 amino acids. The ends were cut back, 0 bases at V and 9 bases at J, with 14 bases in the middle. Germline V lookup: CDR1 ENHRY, CDR2 SYGVKD. The sequence derives from a middle-aged man in good health and CMV-seronegative. The sample consisted of PBMCs. The rearrangement links TRBV10-3 to TRBJ2-5; D not certain. The CDR3 bases are TGTGCCATCAGTGAGTCGGAGCTCCGCCGGGCCCAGTACTTC. Protein product: CAISESELRRAQYF.